This TCR beta chain appears in the sequencing data of a study of regulatory T cells in long-lasting Graves disease. General study points: Persistent disease preferred TRBV28, TRBJ1-2 and TRBJ2-5; new disease, TRBV20-1 and TRBJ2-1. Persistent Graves' cases showed lower TCR diversity than newly diagnosed cases.

Notes on this clonotype: Its antigen is unidentified.

This CDR3 region has 16 residues. V was pared by 1 base and J by 1 base, with 5 bases of the junction left unmatched. Germline values: CDR1 MGHRA, CDR2 YSYEKL. To make TCR beta libraries, researchers used iRepertoire HTBI primers and Arm-PCR of CDR3 regions. Using its own MiXCR run on the multiplex PCR reads, TCRdb lists one record per CDR3 protein. The table includes under 250,000 distinct CDR3 sequences, roughly 21% detected once. The sample's time point: newly diagnosed GD, antithyroid drugs for less than 3 months. Isolated PBMC RNA provided the starting material for the TCR library. Xi'an, China, was home to the endocrinology department that provided patients.

The chain uses TRBV4-1 and TRBJ2-7; 9 positions match TRBD2. The material sequenced was peripheral blood mononuclear cells (PBMCs), taken at new diagnosis, from a patient treated with antithyroid drugs. The TCR comes from a female donor with Graves disease. In nucleotides, the CDR3 is TGCGCCAGCAGCCAAGTTGCGGGAGGGCCGTCCTACGAGCAGTACTTC. Encoded protein: CASSQVAGGPSYEQYF.